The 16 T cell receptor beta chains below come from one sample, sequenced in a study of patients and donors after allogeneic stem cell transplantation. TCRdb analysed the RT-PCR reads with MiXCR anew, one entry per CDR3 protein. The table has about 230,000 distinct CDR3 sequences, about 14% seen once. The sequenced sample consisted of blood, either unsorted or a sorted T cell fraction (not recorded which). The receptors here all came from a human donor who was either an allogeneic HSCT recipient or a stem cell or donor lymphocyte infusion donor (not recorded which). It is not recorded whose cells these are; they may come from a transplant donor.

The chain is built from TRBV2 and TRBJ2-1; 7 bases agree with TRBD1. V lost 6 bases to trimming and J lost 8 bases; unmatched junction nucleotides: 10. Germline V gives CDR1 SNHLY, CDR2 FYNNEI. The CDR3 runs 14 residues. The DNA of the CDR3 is TGTGCCAGCAGCGAGGATTACAGGGGCTATGAGCAGTTCTTC. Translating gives CASSEDYRGYEQFF.

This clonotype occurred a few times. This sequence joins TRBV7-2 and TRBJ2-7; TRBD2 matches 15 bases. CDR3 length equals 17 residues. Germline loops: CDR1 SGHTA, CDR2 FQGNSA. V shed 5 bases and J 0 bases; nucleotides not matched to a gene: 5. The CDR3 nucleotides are TGTGCCAGCAGCCGGACTAGCGGGGGGGGGAGCTCCTACGAGCAGTACTTC. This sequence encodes CASSRTSGGGSSYEQYF.

CDR3 loop: CASSLAAGQGIRNSEQFF. Here the CDR3 DNA reads TGTGCCAGCAGCTTAGCCGCGGGACAGGGAATTCGCAATAGTGAGCAGTTCTTC. The chain links TRBV7-6 to TRBJ2-1; TRBD1 matches at 9 bases. The germline V gene encodes CDR1 SGHVS and CDR2 FNYEAQ. CDR3 length: 18 amino acids. The ends lost 0 bases at V and 9 bases at J; junction bases unmatched: 15.

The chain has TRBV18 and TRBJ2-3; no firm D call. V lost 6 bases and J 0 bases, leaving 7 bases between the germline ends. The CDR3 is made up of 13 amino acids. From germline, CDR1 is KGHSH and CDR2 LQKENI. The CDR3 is CASSHDSTDTQYF. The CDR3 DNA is TGTGCCAGCTCCCACGATAGCACAGATACGCAGTATTTT. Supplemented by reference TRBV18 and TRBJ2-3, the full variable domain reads NAGVMQNPRHLVRRRGQEARLRCSPMKGHSHVYWYRQLPEEGLKFMVYLQKENIIDESGMPKERFSAEFPKEGPSILRIQQVVRGDSAAYFCASSHDSTDTQYFGPGTRLTVL.

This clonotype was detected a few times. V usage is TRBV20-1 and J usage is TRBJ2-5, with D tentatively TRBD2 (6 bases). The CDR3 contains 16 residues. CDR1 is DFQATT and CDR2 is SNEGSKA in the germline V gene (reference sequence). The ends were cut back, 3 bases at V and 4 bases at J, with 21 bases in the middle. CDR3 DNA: TGCAGTGCTAGTGTATTAGTGGGAGGATTTAGAGAGACCCAGTACTTC. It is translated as CSASVLVGGFRETQYF.

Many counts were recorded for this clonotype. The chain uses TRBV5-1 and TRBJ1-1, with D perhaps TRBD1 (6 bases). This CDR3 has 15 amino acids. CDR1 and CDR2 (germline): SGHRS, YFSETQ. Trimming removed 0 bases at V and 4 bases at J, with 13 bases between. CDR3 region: CASSLEGVGFTEAFF. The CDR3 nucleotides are TGCGCCAGCAGCTTGGAGGGGGTCGGGTTCACTGAAGCTTTCTTT.

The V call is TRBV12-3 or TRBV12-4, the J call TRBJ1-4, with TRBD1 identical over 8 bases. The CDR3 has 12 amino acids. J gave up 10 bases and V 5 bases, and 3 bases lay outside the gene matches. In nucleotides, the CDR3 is TGTGCCAGCAGTAGAGGACAGGGAAAACTGTTTTTT. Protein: CASSRGQGKLFF.

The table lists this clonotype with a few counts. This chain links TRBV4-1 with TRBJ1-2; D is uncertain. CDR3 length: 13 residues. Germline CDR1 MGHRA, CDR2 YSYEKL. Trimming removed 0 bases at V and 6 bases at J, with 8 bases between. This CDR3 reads CASSQEGTNGYTF. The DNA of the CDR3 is TGCGCCAGCAGCCAAGAAGGCACAAATGGCTACACCTTC.

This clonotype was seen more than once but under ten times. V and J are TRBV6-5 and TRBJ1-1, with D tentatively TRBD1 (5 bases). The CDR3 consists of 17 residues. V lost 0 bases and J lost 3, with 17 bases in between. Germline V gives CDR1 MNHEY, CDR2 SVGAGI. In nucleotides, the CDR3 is TGTGCCAGCAGTTACTCCCCTGTACGCAGGGAGGACACTGAAGCTTTCTTT. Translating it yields CASSYSPVRREDTEAFF.

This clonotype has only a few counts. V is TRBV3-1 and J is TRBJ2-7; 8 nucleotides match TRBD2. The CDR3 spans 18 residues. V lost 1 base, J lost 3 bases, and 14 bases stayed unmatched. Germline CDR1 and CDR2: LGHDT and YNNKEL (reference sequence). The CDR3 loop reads CASSQVPAQAGVVYEQYF. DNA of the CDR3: TGTGCCAGCAGCCAAGTTCCCGCCCAAGCGGGAGTGGTCTACGAGCAGTACTTC.

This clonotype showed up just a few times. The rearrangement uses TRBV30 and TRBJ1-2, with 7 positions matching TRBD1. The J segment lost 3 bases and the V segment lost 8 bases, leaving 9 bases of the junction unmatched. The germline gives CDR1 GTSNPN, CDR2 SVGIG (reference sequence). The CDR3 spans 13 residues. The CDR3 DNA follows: TGTGCCGGTCCCAGACAGGGAGACTATGGCTACACCTTC. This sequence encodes CAGPRQGDYGYTF.

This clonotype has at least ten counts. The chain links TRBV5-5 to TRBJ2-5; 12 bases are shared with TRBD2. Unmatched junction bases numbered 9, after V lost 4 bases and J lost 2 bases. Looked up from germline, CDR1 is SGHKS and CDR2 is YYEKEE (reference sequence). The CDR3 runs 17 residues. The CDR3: CASSTGGLAGQQETQYF. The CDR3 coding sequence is TGTGCCAGCAGCACTGGTGGACTAGCGGGACAACAAGAGACCCAGTACTTC.

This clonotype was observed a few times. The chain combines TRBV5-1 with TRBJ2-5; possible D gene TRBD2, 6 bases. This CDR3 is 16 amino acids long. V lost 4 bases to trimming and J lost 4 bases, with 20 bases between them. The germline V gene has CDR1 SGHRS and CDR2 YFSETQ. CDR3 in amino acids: CASSLDASARGETQYF. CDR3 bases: TGCGCCAGCAGCCTGGATGCTAGCGCGAGGGGAGAGACCCAGTACTTC.

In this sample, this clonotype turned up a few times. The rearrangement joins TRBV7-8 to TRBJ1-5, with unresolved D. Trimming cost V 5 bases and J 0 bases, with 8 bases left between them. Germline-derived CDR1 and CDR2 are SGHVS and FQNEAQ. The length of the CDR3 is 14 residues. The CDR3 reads CASSTSNSNQPQHF. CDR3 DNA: TGTGCCAGCAGCACAAGTAATAGCAATCAGCCCCAGCATTTT.

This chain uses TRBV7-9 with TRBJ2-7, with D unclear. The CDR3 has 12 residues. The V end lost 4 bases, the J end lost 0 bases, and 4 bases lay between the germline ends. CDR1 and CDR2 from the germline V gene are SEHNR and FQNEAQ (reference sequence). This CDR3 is CASSSVSYEQYF. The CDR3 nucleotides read TGTGCCAGCAGCTCTGTCTCCTACGAGCAGTACTTC.

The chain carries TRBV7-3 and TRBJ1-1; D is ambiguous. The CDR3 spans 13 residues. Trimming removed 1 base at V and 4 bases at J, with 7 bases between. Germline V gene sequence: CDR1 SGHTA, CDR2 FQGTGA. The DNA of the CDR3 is TGTGCCAGCAGCTTAATGGGGTCCACTGAAGCTTTCTTT. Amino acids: CASSLMGSTEAFF.